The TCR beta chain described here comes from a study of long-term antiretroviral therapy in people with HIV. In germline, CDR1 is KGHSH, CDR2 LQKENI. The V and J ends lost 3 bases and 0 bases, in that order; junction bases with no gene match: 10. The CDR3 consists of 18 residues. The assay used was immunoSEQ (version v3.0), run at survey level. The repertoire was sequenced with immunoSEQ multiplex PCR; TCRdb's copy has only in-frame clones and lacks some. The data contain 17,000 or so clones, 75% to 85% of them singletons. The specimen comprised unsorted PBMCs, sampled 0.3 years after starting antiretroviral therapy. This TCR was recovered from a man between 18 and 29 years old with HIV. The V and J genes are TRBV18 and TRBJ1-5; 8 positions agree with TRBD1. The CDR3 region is CASSPNTGTGYSNQPQHF. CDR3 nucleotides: TGTGCCAGCTCACCCAACACCGGGACAGGCTATAGCAATCAGCCCCAGCATTTT.